The 10 T cell receptor beta chains given below trace back to one sample, sequenced in a study of blood T cell repertoires in COVID-19. The repertoire was sequenced with immunoSEQ multiplex PCR; TCRdb's copy has only in-frame clones and lacks some. The table lists about 240,000 clones, about 80% of them singletons. The sample taken for sequencing was PBMCs or T cells enriched from blood (not recorded which). The receptor source for this set is a woman in her 40s who had been exposed to COVID-19.

The V gene is TRBV4-3, the J gene TRBJ1-2; a weak D match, TRBD1 (5 bases). CDR1 LGHNA and CDR2 YSLEER come from the germline V gene. Deletions cut 2 bases from V and 3 bases from J, with 16 bases between. The CDR3 is 16 amino acids. The chain's CDR3 is CASSQLLGAGDYGYTF. In nucleotides, the CDR3 is TGCGCCAGCAGCCAACTTCTTGGGGCAGGTGACTATGGCTACACCTTC.

J is TRBJ1-5 and V is TRBV19; D unresolved. Germline values: CDR1 LNHDA, CDR2 SQIVND (reference sequence). This CDR3 contains 13 residues. V lost 3 bases, J lost 7 bases, and 10 bases lay in between. CDR3 region: CASSIASGQPQHF. The DNA of the CDR3 is TGTGCCAGTAGTATTGCCAGCGGCCAGCCCCAGCATTTT.

The chain combines TRBV4-1 with TRBJ2-5; 7 bases line up with TRBD2. Trimming cost V 1 base and J 1 base; bases outside gene matches: 6. CDR1 MGHRA and CDR2 YSYEKL come from the germline V gene. The CDR3 runs 16 residues. CDR3: CASSQGSGVTQETQYF. CDR3 in DNA: TGCGCCAGCAGCCAAGGGAGCGGGGTAACCCAAGAGACCCAGTACTTC.

This chain uses TRBV6-5 with TRBJ2-7, with 8 nucleotides matching TRBD1. V shed 5 bases, J shed 1 base, and the junction held 4 bases outside the gene matches. The CDR3 spans 14 residues. The germline V gene encodes CDR1 MNHEY and CDR2 SVGAGI. The CDR3 is CASSQQGESYEQYF. The CDR3 nucleotides read TGTGCCAGCAGTCAACAGGGGGAATCCTACGAGCAGTACTTC.

As regards this clone: The sample has other DNA sequences that encode this CDR3 too. The chain is built from TRBV6-5 and TRBJ1-2, with 7 bases identical to TRBD1. Germline CDR1 reads MNHEY; CDR2 reads SVGAGI. J lost 5 bases, V lost 0 bases, and 0 bases had no gene match. The CDR3 covers 13 residues. CDR3 nucleotides: TGTGCCAGCAGTTACTCGACAGGGTATGGCTACACCTTC. This encodes CASSYSTGYGYTF.

V is TRBV9 and J is TRBJ2-2; D not certain. Germline CDR1 and CDR2: SGDLS and YYNGEE. This CDR3 spans 13 amino acids. The V gene lost 0 bases and the J gene lost 7 bases, with 7 bases spanning the gap. The DNA for the CDR3 is TGTGCCAGCAGCGTAGGCGAGAGCGGGGAGCTGTTTTTT. It translates to CASSVGESGELFF.

This chain links TRBV29-1 with TRBJ1-3; 8 positions match TRBD1. Germline-derived CDR1 and CDR2 are SQVTM and ANQGSEA. The CDR3 sequence is 14 residues long. After removal of 7 bases from V and 5 bases from J, the junction contained 10 bases not matched to a gene. DNA of the CDR3: TGCAGCGCAATAGACGACAGGGGAAGAAACACCATATATTTT. Its translation is CSAIDDRGRNTIYF.

The V and J genes are TRBV24-1 and TRBJ2-1; TRBD2 matches 12 bases. Germline V gives CDR1 KGHDR, CDR2 SFDVKD. The V gene end was trimmed by 4 bases and the J gene end by 8 bases; junction bases not matched to a gene: 5. CDR3 length equals 15 residues. CDR3 residues: CATSEPSGGGDEQFF. The DNA of the CDR3 is TGTGCCACCAGTGAACCTAGCGGGGGGGGCGATGAGCAGTTCTTC.

As concerns this clone: Other DNA sequences in this specimen translate into the identical CDR3. This sequence joins TRBV3-1 (or the pseudogene TRBV3-2) and TRBJ1-5, with 7 bases fitting TRBD1. Germline V gene lookup returns CDR1 LGHDT and CDR2 YNNKEL (reference sequence). The ends lost 4 bases at V and 2 bases at J; junction bases unmatched: 5. The CDR3 loop spans 15 amino acids. The CDR3 region is CASSLGTGGNQPQHF. In nucleotides, the CDR3 is TGTGCCAGCAGCCTGGGCACAGGGGGCAATCAGCCCCAGCATTTT.

The chain has TRBV9 and TRBJ1-2; no firm D call. The germline V gene has CDR1 SGDLS and CDR2 YYNGEE. The CDR3 sequence is 15 residues long. Trimming took off 3 bases at V and 2 bases at J, with 14 bases between the two ends. CDR3 DNA sequence: TGTGCCAGCAGCGGCGGGATGGGCCGGAACTATGGCTACACCTTC. It encodes CASSGGMGRNYGYTF.